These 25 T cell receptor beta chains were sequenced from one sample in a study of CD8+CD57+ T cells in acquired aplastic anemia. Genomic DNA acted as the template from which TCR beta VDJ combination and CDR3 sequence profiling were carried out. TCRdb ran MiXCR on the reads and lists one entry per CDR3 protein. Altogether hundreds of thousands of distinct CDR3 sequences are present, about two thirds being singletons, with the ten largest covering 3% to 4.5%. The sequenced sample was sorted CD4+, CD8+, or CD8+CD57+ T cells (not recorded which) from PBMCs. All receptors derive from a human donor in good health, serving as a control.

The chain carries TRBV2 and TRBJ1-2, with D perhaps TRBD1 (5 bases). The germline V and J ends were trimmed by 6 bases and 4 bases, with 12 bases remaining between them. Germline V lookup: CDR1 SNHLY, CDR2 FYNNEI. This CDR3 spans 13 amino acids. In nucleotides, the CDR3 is TGTGCCAGCAGCAGGGATAGCTCCTATGGCTACACCTTC. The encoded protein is CASSRDSSYGYTF.

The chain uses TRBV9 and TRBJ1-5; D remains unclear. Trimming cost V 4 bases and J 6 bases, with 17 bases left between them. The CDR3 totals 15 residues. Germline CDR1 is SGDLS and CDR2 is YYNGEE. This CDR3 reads CASSNGRCEGQPQHF. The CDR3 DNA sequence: TGTGCCAGCAGCAACGGTCGCTGCGAGGGTCAGCCCCAGCATTTT. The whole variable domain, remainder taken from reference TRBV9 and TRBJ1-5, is DSGVTQTPKHLITATGQRVTLRCSPRSGDLSVYWYQQSLDQGLQFLIQYYNGEERAKGNILERFSAQQFPDLHSELNLSSLELGDSALYFCASSNGRCEGQPQHFGDGTRLSIL.

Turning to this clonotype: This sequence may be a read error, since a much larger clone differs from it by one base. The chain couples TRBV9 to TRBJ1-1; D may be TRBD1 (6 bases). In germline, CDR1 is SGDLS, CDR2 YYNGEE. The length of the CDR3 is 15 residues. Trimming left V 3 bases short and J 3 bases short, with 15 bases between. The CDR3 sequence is CASSAEGGADTEAFF. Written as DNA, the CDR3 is TGTGCCAGCAGCGCAGAGGGGGGGGCCGACACTGAAGCTTTCTTT. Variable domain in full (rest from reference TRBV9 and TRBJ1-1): DSGVTQTPKHLITATGQRVTLRCSPRSGDLSVYWYQQSLDQGLQFLIQYYNGEERAKGNILERFSAQQFPDLHSELNLSSLELGDSALYFCASSAEGGADTEAFFGQGTRLTVV.

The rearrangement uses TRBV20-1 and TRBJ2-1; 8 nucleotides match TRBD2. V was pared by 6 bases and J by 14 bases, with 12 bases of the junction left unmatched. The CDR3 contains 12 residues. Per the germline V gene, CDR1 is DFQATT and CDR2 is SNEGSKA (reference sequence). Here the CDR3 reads CSADIAGQEKFF. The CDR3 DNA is TGCAGTGCAGATATAGCGGGACAAGAGAAGTTCTTC.

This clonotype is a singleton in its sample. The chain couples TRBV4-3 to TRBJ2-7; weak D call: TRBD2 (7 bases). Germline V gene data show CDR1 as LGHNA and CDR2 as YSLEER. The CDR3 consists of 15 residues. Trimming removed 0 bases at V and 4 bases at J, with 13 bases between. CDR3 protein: CASSQEGRGGYEQYF. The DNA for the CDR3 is TGCGCCAGCAGCCAAGAGGGTAGGGGGGGGTACGAGCAGTACTTC.

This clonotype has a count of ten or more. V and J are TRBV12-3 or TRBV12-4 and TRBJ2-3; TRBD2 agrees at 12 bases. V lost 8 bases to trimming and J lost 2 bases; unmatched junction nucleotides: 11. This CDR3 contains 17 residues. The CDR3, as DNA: TGTGCCAGCGTCAGAAAGACTAGCGGGGGACTCACAGATACGCAGTATTTT. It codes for CASVRKTSGGLTDTQYF.

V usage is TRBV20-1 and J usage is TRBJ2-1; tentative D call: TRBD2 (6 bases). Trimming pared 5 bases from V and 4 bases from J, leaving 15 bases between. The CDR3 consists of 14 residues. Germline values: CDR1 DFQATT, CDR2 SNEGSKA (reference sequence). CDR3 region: CSALPGSAYNEQFF. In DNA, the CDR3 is TGCAGTGCTCTCCCCGGGAGCGCTTACAATGAGCAGTTCTTC.

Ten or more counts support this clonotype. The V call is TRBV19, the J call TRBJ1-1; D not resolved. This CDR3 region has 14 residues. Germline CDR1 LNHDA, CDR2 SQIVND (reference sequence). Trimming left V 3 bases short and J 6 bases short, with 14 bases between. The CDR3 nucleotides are TGTGCCAGTAGTATCGTCTGGACGTCCGCTGAAGCTTTCTTT. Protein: CASSIVWTSAEAFF.

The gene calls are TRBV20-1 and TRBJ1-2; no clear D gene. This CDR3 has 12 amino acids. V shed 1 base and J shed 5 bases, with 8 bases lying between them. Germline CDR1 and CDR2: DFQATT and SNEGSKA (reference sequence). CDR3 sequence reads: CSARGASYGYTF. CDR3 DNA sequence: TGCAGTGCTAGAGGGGCAAGTTATGGCTACACCTTC.

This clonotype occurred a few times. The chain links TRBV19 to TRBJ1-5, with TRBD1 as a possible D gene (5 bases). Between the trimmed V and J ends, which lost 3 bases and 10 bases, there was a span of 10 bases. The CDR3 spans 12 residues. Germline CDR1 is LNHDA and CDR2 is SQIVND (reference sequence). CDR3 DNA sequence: TGTGCCAGTAGTATCTCGGGGCTACCCCAGCATTTT. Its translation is CASSISGLPQHF.

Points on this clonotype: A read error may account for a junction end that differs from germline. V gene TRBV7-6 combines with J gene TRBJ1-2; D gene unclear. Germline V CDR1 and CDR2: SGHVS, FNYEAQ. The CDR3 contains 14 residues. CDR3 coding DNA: TGTGCCAGCAGCAGAAGGGAGGCGAACACTGAAGCTTTCTTC. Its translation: CASSRREANTEAFF.

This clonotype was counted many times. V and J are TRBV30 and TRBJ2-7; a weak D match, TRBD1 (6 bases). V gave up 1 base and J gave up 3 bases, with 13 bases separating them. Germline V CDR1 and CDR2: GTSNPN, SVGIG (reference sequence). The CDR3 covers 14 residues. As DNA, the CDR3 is TGTGCCTGGAGTGCCGGTCGAGGGGGCTACGAGCAGTACTTC. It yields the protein CAWSAGRGGYEQYF.

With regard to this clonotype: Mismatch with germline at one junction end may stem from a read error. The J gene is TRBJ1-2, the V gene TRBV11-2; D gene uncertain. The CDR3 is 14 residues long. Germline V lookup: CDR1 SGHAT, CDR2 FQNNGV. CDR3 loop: CASSATSTDYGYTF. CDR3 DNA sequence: TGCGCCAGCAGCGCCACCAGCACAGACTATGGCTACACCTTC. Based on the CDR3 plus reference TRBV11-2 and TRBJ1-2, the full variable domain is EAGVAQSPRYKIIEKRQSVAFWCNPISGHATLYWYQQILGQGPKLLIQFQNNGVVDDSQLPKDRFSAERLKGVDSTLKIQPAKLEDSAVYLCASSATSTDYGYTFGSGTRLTVV.

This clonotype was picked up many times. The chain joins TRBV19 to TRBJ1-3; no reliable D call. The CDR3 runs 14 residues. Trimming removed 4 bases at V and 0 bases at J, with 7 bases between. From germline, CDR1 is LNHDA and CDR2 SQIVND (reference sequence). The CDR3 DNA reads TGTGCCAGTAGTAACCAGGTCTCTGGAAACACCATATATTTT. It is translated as CASSNQVSGNTIYF.

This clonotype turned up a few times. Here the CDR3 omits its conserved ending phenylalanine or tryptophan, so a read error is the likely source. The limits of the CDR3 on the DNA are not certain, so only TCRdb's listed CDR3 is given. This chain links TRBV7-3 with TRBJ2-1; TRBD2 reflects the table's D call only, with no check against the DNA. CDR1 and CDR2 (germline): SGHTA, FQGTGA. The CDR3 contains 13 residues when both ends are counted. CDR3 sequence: CASSRSGLGQREQ.

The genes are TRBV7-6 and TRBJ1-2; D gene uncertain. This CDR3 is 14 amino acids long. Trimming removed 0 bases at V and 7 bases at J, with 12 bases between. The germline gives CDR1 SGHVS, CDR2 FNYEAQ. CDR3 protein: CASSLADGVGGYTF. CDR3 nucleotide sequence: TGTGCCAGCAGCTTAGCGGACGGGGTTGGTGGCTACACCTTC.

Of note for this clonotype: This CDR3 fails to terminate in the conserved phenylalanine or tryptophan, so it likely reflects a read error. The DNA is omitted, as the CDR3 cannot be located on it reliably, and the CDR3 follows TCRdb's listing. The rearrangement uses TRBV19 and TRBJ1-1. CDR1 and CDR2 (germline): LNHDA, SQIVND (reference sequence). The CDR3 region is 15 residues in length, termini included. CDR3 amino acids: CASSMGLPYEQYFGP.

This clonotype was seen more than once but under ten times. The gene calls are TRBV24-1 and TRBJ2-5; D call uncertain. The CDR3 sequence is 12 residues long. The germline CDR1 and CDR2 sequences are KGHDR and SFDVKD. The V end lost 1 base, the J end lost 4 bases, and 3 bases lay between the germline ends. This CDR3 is CATSDLGETQYF. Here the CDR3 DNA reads TGTGCCACCAGTGATTTAGGAGAGACCCAGTACTTC.

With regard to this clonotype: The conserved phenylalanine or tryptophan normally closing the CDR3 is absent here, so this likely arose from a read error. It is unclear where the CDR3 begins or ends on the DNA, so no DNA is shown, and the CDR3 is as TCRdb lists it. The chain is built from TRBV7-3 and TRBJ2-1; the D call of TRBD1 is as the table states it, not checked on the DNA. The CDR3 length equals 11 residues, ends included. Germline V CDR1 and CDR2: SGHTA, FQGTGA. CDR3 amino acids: CASSGAGEGQP.

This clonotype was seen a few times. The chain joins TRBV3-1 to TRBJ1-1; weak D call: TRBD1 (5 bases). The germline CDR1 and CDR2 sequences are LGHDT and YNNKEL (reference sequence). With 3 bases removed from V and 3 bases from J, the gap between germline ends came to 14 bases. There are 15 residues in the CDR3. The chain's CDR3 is CASSHRPSGDTEAFF. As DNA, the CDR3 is TGTGCCAGCAGCCACCGACCATCGGGGGACACTGAAGCTTTCTTT.

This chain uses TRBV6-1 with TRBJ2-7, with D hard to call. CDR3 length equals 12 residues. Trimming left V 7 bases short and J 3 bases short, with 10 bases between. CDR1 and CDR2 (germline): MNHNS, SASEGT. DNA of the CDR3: TGTGCCAGCACATCCGTACTCTACGAGCAGTACTTC. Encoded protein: CASTSVLYEQYF.

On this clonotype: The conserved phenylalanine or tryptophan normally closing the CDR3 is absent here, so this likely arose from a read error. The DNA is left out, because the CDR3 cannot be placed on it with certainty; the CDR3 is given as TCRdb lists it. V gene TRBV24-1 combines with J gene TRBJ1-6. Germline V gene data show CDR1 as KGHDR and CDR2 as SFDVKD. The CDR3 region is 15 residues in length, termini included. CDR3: CASRDGDRYNSPLHL.

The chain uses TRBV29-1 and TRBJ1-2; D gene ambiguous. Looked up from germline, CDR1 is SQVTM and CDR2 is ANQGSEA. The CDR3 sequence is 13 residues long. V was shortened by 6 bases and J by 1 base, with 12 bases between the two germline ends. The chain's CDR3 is CSVGYGDNYGYTF. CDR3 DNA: TGCAGCGTCGGATACGGGGATAACTATGGCTACACCTTC. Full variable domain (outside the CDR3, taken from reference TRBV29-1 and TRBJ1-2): SAVISQKPSRDICQRGTSLTIQCQVDSQVTMMFWYRQQPGQSLTLIATANQGSEATYESGFVIDKFPISRPNLTFSTLTVSNMSPEDSSIYLCSVGYGDNYGYTFGSGTRLTVV.

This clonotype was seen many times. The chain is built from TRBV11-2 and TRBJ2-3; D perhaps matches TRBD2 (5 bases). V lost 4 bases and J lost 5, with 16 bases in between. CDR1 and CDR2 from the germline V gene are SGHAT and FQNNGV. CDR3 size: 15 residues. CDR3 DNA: TGTGCCAGCAGCTCGAGAGGGCCAATCCGAGATACGCAGTATTTT. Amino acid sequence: CASSSRGPIRDTQYF. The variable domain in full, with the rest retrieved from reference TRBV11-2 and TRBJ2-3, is EAGVAQSPRYKIIEKRQSVAFWCNPISGHATLYWYQQILGQGPKLLIQFQNNGVVDDSQLPKDRFSAERLKGVDSTLKIQPAKLEDSAVYLCASSSRGPIRDTQYFGPGTRLTVL.

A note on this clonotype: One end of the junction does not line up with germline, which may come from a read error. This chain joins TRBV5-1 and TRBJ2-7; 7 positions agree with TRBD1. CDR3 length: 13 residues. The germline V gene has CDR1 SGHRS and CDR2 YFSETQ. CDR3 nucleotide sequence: TGTGCCAGCAGGTCGACAGGGCACTACAAGCAGTACTTC. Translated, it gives CASRSTGHYKQYF. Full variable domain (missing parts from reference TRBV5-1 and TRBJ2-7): KAGVTQTPRYLIKTRGQQVTLSCSPISGHRSVSWYQQTPGQGLQFLFEYFSETQRNKGNFPGRFSGRQFSNSRSEMNVSTLELGDSALYLCASRSTGHYKQYFGPGTRLTVT.